This T cell receptor (beta chain) was observed in a study of shared clonotypes between healthy human individuals. The overall study: Serving as donors were two women and three men, whose ages spanned 18 to 49. Three plates were used per donor for CD4 naive, three for CD4 memory, two for CD8 naive and one for CD8 memory.

Sequencing was performed with immunoSEQ multiplex PCR; in TCRdb, only in-frame clones are kept and a portion is missing. The profile shows approximately 2,200,000 clones, just over 90% of them singletons. Terminally differentiated effector memory CD45RA+ cells were excluded from the naive CD8 cells, which were CD45RO-negative and positively selected for CCR7. CDR3 length equals 15 residues. Germline CDR1 SGHNT, CDR2 YYREEE (reference sequence). Trimming removed 3 bases at V and 5 bases at J, with 18 bases between. The receptor's source is a man younger than 30 in good health. Some clones in this sample may be carry-over from other donors' samples. Sequenced material: naive CD8+ T cells from PBMCs. The chain recombines TRBV5-4 with TRBJ2-7; no clear D gene. The CDR3 bases are TGTGCCAGCAGCTCCTCTGTGGTGGCAAGGGACGAGCAGTACTTC. Residues: CASSSSVVARDEQYF. Using reference TRBV5-4 and TRBJ2-7 for the parts outside the CDR3, the full variable domain is ETGVTQSPTHLIKTRGQQVTLRCSSQSGHNTVSWYQQALGQGPQFIFQYYREEENGRGNFPPRFSGLQFPNYSSELNVNALELDDSALYLCASSSSVVARDEQYFGPGTRLTVT.